This T cell receptor beta chain appears in the sequencing data of a study of technical replicates of blood from a handful of donors. TCRdb keeps only in-frame clones here, not all; method: immunoSEQ multiplex PCR. The data hold roughly 16,000 clones, with around 87% observed a single time. The CDR3 runs 18 residues. V lost 4 bases to trimming and J lost 2 bases; unmatched junction nucleotides: 9. The sequencing input was PBMCs. The source of this sequence is a human donor in good health. The genes are TRBV5-3 and TRBJ2-3; 14 nucleotides line up with TRBD2. TRBV5-3 is labeled an ORF, and its function is uncertain. This chain's CDR3 is CARSLGTSGGANTDTQYF. The CDR3 bases are TGTGCCAGAAGCCTAGGGACTAGCGGGGGCGCAAACACAGATACGCAGTATTTT.